This TCR beta chain is drawn from a study of cytomegalovirus exposure and HLA in healthy donors. PCR was performed using 60 Vbeta and 13 Jbeta primers. Measured with immunoSEQ multiplex PCR; TCRdb has only the in-frame clones, and not every one. The sample lists about 130,000 clones; about 81% were seen once. Of note for this clone: Its antigen remains unidentified.

Germline CDR1 is MNHEY and CDR2 is SVGAGI. Unmatched junction bases numbered 1, after V lost 5 bases and J lost 1 base. The CDR3 extends over 14 amino acids. Study outcomes and limitations: The authors listed over 150 TCR beta chains as cytomegalovirus-associated.

This sequence originates from a woman aged 40 to 50 in good health and CMV-seropositive. V usage is TRBV6-5 and J usage is TRBJ2-1; 8 bases agree with TRBD1. The specimen was PBMCs. CDR3 amino acids: CASSGQGSYNEQFF. CDR3 sequence (DNA): TGTGCCAGCAGTGGACAGGGTTCCTACAATGAGCAGTTCTTC.